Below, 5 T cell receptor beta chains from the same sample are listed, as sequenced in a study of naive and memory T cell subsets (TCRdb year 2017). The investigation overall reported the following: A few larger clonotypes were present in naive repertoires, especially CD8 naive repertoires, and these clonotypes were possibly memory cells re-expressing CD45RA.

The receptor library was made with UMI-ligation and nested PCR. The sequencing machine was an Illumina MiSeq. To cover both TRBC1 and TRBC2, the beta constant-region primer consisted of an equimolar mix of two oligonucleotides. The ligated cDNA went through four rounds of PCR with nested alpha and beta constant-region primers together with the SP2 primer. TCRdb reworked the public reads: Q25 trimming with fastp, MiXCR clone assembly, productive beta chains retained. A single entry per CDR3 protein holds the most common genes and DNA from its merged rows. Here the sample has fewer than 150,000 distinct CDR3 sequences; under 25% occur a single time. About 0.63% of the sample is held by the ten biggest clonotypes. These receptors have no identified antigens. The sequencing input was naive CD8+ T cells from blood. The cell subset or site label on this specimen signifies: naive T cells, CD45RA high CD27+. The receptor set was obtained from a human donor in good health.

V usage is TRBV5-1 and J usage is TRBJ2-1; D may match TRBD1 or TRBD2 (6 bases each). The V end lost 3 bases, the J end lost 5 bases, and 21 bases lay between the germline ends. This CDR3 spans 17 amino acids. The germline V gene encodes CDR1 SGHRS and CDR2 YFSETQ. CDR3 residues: CASSSLVGGGLDNEQFF. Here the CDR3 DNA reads TGCGCCAGCAGCTCCCTCGTAGGGGGAGGCCTTGACAATGAGCAGTTCTTC.

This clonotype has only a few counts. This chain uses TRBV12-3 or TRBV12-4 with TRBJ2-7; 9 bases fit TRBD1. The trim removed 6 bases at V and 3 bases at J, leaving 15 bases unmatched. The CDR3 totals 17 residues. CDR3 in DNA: TGTGCCAGCAGCCTAAGCTCCCGGGACAGGGCCTTCTACGAGCAGTACTTC. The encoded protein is CASSLSSRDRAFYEQYF.

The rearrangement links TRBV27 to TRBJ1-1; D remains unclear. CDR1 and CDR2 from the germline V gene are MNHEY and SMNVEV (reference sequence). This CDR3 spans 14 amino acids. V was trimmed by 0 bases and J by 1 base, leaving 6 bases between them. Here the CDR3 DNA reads TGTGCCAGCAGTTTATCGGCGCCGAACACTGAAGCTTTCTTT. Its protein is CASSLSAPNTEAFF.

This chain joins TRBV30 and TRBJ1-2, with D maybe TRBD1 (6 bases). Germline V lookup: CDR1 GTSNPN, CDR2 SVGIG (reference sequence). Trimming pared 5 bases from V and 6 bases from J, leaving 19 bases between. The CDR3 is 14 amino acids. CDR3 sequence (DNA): TGTGCCTGGTCTTCACAGGGTGGGGCAGATGGCTACACCTTC. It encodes CAWSSQGGADGYTF.

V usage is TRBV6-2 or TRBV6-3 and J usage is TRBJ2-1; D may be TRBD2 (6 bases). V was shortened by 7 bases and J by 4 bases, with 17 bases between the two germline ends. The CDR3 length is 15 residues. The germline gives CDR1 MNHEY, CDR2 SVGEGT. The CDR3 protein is CASTHPGTPYNEQFF. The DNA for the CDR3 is TGTGCCAGCACGCATCCCGGGACTCCTTACAATGAGCAGTTCTTC.